This T cell receptor beta chain comes out of a study of Ad26.COV2.S vaccination and SARS-CoV-2 variants. Trimming cost V 2 bases and J 2 bases, with 15 bases left between them. The CDR3 contains 16 residues. Germline V gene data show CDR1 as SEHNR and CDR2 as FQNEAQ (reference sequence). Data came from immunoSEQ multiplex PCR; TCRdb stores just in-frame clones and leaves some out. The repertoire holds around 250,000 clones, with about 83% as singletons. Treatment of the sample: around 19 received Ad26.COV2.S at low or high dose, single or two shots; a few received placebo; per-sample allocation not given. Samples came from day 63 after the first vaccine or placebo injection. The individual, an adult aged 18-55 years, was a donor in Boston.

This rearrangement joins TRBV7-9 to TRBJ2-5; D is unclear. The specimen was peripheral blood, collected in a trial of Ad26.COV2.S vaccine versus placebo. This TCR came from a person between 18 and 60 years old who received the Ad26.COV2.S COVID-19 vaccine or a placebo. The CDR3 DNA reads TGTGCCAGCAGCTTACCAATCCGGCAGCCTCAAGAGACCCAGTACTTC. Translated, it gives CASSLPIRQPQETQYF.